This T cell receptor beta chain was found in a study of metastatic and nonmetastatic thyroid tumors. On the study more broadly: A comparison of repertoires was made across blood and tumor or nodule tissue from malignant and benign thyroid patients. General study points: Benign nodules reportedly had significantly lower TCR beta diversity than malignant thyroid tumors in blood and tumor.

TCRdb reassembled clones from the PCR reads with MiXCR. The table has about 18,000 clones, roughly 36% seen once; the top ten hold roughly 17%. This clone occurred many times. Its antigen remains unknown. The CDR3 extends over 14 amino acids. CDR1 is MNHNY and CDR2 is SVGAGI in the germline V gene (reference sequence). V was shortened by 0 bases and J by 4 bases, with 7 bases between the two germline ends. Each patient came to thyroid surgery without any prior treatment (of any kind). This rearrangement joins TRBV6-6 to TRBJ2-1; D remains ambiguous. The sequenced sample consisted of tumor tissue. This receptor was obtained from a female donor with papillary thyroid cancer or a benign thyroid nodule (not recorded which). Some clones in this sample may be carry-over from other donors' samples. CDR3 sequence: CASSYSSSYNEQFF. The CDR3 bases are TGTGCCAGCAGTTACTCTAGCTCTTACAATGAGCAGTTCTTC.